Each of the 21 T cell receptor beta chains below was sequenced from the same sample in a study of regulatory T cells in long-lasting Graves disease. To make TCR beta libraries, researchers used iRepertoire HTBI primers and Arm-PCR of CDR3 regions. Using its own MiXCR run on the multiplex PCR reads, TCRdb lists one record per CDR3 protein. The data hold approximately 460,000 distinct CDR3 sequences, with about 15% observed a single time. The time point here: newly diagnosed GD, antithyroid drugs for less than 3 months. Making the TCR library involved RNA that had been extracted from PBMCs. This sample also belongs to another study, concerning T cells in Graves' hyperthyroidism and ophthalmopathy.

Source: peripheral blood mononuclear cells (PBMCs), taken at new diagnosis, from a patient treated with antithyroid drugs. The receptors were gathered from a woman aged 25-40 years with Graves disease.

This clonotype was seen once. It may be a read error: a sequence one base away is much more abundant. The chain carries TRBV6-2 or TRBV6-3 and TRBJ2-2, with a weak D call TRBD1 (6 bases). Germline V gene lookup returns CDR1 MNHEY and CDR2 SVGEGT. This CDR3 comprises 16 residues. Here the CDR3 DNA reads TGTGCCAGCAGTCCCGGGGAACAGGGACCCACCGGGGAGCCGTTTTTT. Its translation: CASSPGEQGPTGEPFF.

In its sample, this clonotype was seen many times. The chain links TRBV27 to TRBJ2-7, with D maybe TRBD2 (6 bases). The V gene lost 6 bases and the J gene lost 5 bases, with 14 bases spanning the gap. Germline-derived CDR1 and CDR2 are MNHEY and SMNVEV (reference sequence). The CDR3 has 13 amino acids. CDR3 sequence: CASSPSRRDEQYF. The CDR3 bases are TGTGCCAGCAGCCCGAGCCGGAGGGACGAGCAGTACTTC.

In this sample, this clonotype turned up many times. The DNA of the CDR3 is TGTGCCAGCAGCCCTCAAAGGGGTTCACCCCTCCACTTT. The encoded protein is CASSPQRGSPLHF. The rearrangement links TRBV28 to TRBJ1-6; TRBD1 is a possible D gene (5 bases). This CDR3 region has 13 residues. Germline assignment: CDR1 MDHEN and CDR2 SYDVKM. Trimming pared 6 bases from V and 9 bases from J, leaving 12 bases between.

This rearrangement joins TRBV5-1 to TRBJ2-5; the match to TRBD2 covers 12 bases. Losses at the gene ends were 1 base for V and 0 bases for J; bases not matched to a gene: 7. Germline CDR1 SGHRS, CDR2 YFSETQ. This CDR3 has 18 residues. The CDR3: CASSLFLAGGGDQETQYF. The CDR3 DNA is TGCGCCAGCAGCTTGTTCCTAGCGGGAGGGGGTGACCAAGAGACCCAGTACTTC.

This clonotype has just one count. The V gene is TRBV18, the J gene TRBJ2-2; tentatively, D is TRBD2 (6 bases). CDR3 length equals 17 residues. V was cut by 3 bases and J by 1 base, with 15 bases left in between. Looked up from germline, CDR1 is KGHSH and CDR2 is LQKENI. The CDR3 loop is CASSPLVISGNTGELFF. DNA for the CDR3: TGTGCCAGCTCACCGCTAGTCATTAGCGGGAACACCGGGGAGCTGTTTTTT.

The chain couples TRBV5-1 to TRBJ1-1; the D gene is possibly TRBD1 (5 bases). From germline, CDR1 is SGHRS and CDR2 YFSETQ. With 5 bases removed from V and 8 bases from J, the gap between germline ends came to 25 bases. This CDR3 region has 16 residues. Here the CDR3 reads CASSKVSGLSSSEAFF. CDR3 nucleotides: TGCGCCAGCAGTAAAGTATCAGGGCTTTCCTCCTCCGAAGCTTTCTTT.

A note on this clonotype: A much larger clone lies one base from this, so it may be a read error. The V gene is TRBV7-9, the J gene TRBJ1-1; D is possibly TRBD1 (6 bases). The CDR3 runs to 14 residues. CDR1 is SEHNR and CDR2 is FQNEAQ in the germline V gene (reference sequence). This CDR3 is CAGSSFRGDTEAFF. DNA of the CDR3: TGTGCCGGCAGCTCTTTCAGGGGAGACACTGAAGCTTTCTTT. Supplemented by reference TRBV7-9 and TRBJ1-1, the full variable domain reads DTGVSQNPRHKITKRGQNVTFRCDPISEHNRLYWYRQTLGQGPEFLTYFQNEAQLEKSRLLSDRFSAERPKGSFSTLEIQRTEQGDSAMYLCAGSSFRGDTEAFFGQGTRLTVV.

This clonotype was picked up many times. This chain links TRBV27 with TRBJ2-7; 10 bases align to TRBD2. Germline V lookup: CDR1 MNHEY, CDR2 SMNVEV (reference sequence). With V trimmed by 6 bases and J by 4 bases, 9 bases remained unmatched. The CDR3 loop spans 15 amino acids. DNA of the CDR3: TGTGCCAGCAGCGACTCAACTAGCGGGGTTTACGAGCAGTACTTC. The encoded protein is CASSDSTSGVYEQYF.

This clonotype has at least ten counts. The chain links TRBV7-9 to TRBJ2-1; 15 nucleotides match TRBD2. The germline V gene has CDR1 SEHNR and CDR2 FQNEAQ (reference sequence). This CDR3 region has 16 residues. The V gene end was trimmed by 6 bases and the J gene end by 9 bases; junction bases not matched to a gene: 9. CDR3 sequence (DNA): TGTGCCAGCAGTTTCCAAGGACTAGCGGGAGGGACTGAGCAGTTCTTC. Translating gives CASSFQGLAGGTEQFF.

This clonotype was seen at least ten times. The chain carries TRBV28 and TRBJ2-3; 14 bases fit TRBD2. Trimming took 5 bases from V and 8 from J; bases not matched to a gene: 12. This CDR3 spans 17 amino acids. Looked up from germline, CDR1 is MDHEN and CDR2 is SYDVKM. The CDR3, as DNA: TGTGCCAGCAGTCCTGCCGAGGGACTAGCGGGAGATGCTACGCAGTATTTT. Amino acids: CASSPAEGLAGDATQYF.

This clonotype has at least ten counts. CDR3 sequence reads: CASSPIDRGRNYGYTF. CDR3 nucleotide sequence: TGTGCCAGCAGTCCAATTGATAGGGGGCGCAACTATGGCTACACCTTC. The chain employs TRBV12-3 or TRBV12-4 and TRBJ1-2; 7 nucleotides align to TRBD1. The trim removed 5 bases at V and 2 bases at J, leaving 11 bases unmatched. The CDR3 consists of 16 residues.

This clonotype showed up many times. J is TRBJ1-1 and V is TRBV27; 7 bases are shared with TRBD1. The length of the CDR3 is 16 residues. Germline-derived CDR1 and CDR2 are MNHEY and SMNVEV (reference sequence). Germline trimming cut 0 bases from V and 0 bases from J; bases unmatched to any gene: 4. The CDR3: CASSLSATGMNTEAFF. CDR3 coding DNA: TGTGCCAGCAGTTTATCGGCGACAGGGATGAACACTGAAGCTTTCTTT.

In its sample, this clonotype was seen a few times. The chain carries TRBV2 and TRBJ2-3; TRBD2 is a possible D gene (7 bases). The CDR3 contains 14 residues. Germline V CDR1 and CDR2: SNHLY, FYNNEI. The V end lost 8 bases, the J end lost 5 bases, and 17 bases lay between the germline ends. CDR3 sequence: CASGRGGPQDTQYF. The CDR3 DNA sequence: TGTGCCAGCGGGAGGGGGGGACCACAAGATACGCAGTATTTT.

There are many counts of this clonotype. This chain joins TRBV7-2 and TRBJ2-7, with D perhaps TRBD2 (6 bases). Germline CDR1 and CDR2: SGHTA and FQGNSA. Trimming removed 4 bases from V and 3 bases from J, with 13 bases in between. The CDR3 has 14 amino acids. The CDR3 bases are TGTGCCAGCAGCTCGGGACTGGGAAACTACGAGCAGTACTTC. It yields the protein CASSSGLGNYEQYF.

This clonotype was seen at least ten times. This rearrangement joins TRBV2 to TRBJ1-6; D call uncertain. Germline-derived CDR1 and CDR2 are SNHLY and FYNNEI. There are 12 residues in the CDR3. The V end lost 7 bases, the J end lost 14 bases, and 15 bases lay between the germline ends. The CDR3 is CASIRETPTLHF. CDR3 DNA sequence: TGTGCCAGCATTCGGGAGACACCCACCCTCCACTTT.

This clonotype was detected ten times or more. V is TRBV20-1 and J is TRBJ1-1; D not resolved. CDR1 DFQATT and CDR2 SNEGSKA come from the germline V gene (reference sequence). The V and J ends lost 1 base and 5 bases respectively, with 11 bases between them. CDR3 length: 13 amino acids. The DNA of the CDR3 is TGCAGTGCTAGAGTCATGGGGAGGACTGAAGCTTTCTTT. Translating gives CSARVMGRTEAFF.

This clonotype was seen a few times. The chain joins TRBV7-9 to TRBJ2-1, with a weak D call TRBD1 (6 bases). Trimming removed 4 bases at V and 5 bases at J, with 12 bases between. The CDR3 contains 14 residues. CDR1 is SEHNR and CDR2 is FQNEAQ in the germline V gene (reference sequence). The CDR3 nucleotides are TGTGCCAGCAGCTCCCGCACAGGGAACAATGAGCAGTTCTTC. It yields the protein CASSSRTGNNEQFF. Full variable domain (rest looked up from reference TRBV7-9 and TRBJ2-1): DTGVSQNPRHKITKRGQNVTFRCDPISEHNRLYWYRQTLGQGPEFLTYFQNEAQLEKSRLLSDRFSAERPKGSFSTLEIQRTEQGDSAMYLCASSSRTGNNEQFFGPGTRLTVL.

This clonotype was picked up one time. The chain couples TRBV4-1 to TRBJ1-1, with D possibly being TRBD1 (5 bases). V was cut by 3 bases and J by 0 bases, with 11 bases left in between. Germline V gene data show CDR1 as MGHRA and CDR2 as YSYEKL. There are 15 residues in the CDR3. CDR3 nucleotides: TGCGCCAGCAGCCATCGCGACAGTATGAACACTGAAGCTTTCTTT. This sequence encodes CASSHRDSMNTEAFF.

A few counts support this clonotype. The V call is TRBV29-1, the J call TRBJ2-5; possibly TRBD2 for D (5 bases). Germline loops: CDR1 SQVTM, CDR2 ANQGSEA. Trimming removed 7 bases at V and 3 bases at J, with 12 bases between. The CDR3 sequence is 12 residues long. CDR3 DNA: TGCAGCGCACGGGGAATTGAAGAGACCCAGTACTTC. Its protein product is CSARGIEETQYF.

Of note for this clonotype: This sequence may be a read error, since a much larger clone differs from it by one base. V usage is TRBV20-1 and J usage is TRBJ2-1, with a weak D call TRBD2 (5 bases). This CDR3 is built from 14 residues. Germline V gene data show CDR1 as DFQATT and CDR2 as SNEGSKA (reference sequence). This CDR3 reads CSANGGLSYNEQSF. The CDR3 DNA reads as TGCAGTGCTAACGGAGGCCTCTCCTACAATGAGCAGTCCTTC.

This clonotype was picked up a small number of times. The chain links TRBV15 to TRBJ2-7, with D maybe TRBD2 (6 bases). The CDR3 length is 14 residues. Germline CDR1 LNHNV, CDR2 YYDKDF (reference sequence). V lost 0 bases to trimming and J lost 3 bases, with 9 bases between them. The CDR3 spells CATSRDRESYEQYF. The CDR3 region has the DNA TGTGCCACCAGCAGAGATCGGGAGAGCTACGAGCAGTACTTC. The entire variable domain, with the rest obtained from reference TRBV15 and TRBJ2-7, is as follows: DAMVIQNPRYQVTQFGKPVTLSCSQTLNHNVMYWYQQKSSQAPKLLFHYYDKDFNNEADTPDNFQSRRPNTSFCFLDIRSPGLGDTAMYLCATSRDRESYEQYFGPGTRLTVT.